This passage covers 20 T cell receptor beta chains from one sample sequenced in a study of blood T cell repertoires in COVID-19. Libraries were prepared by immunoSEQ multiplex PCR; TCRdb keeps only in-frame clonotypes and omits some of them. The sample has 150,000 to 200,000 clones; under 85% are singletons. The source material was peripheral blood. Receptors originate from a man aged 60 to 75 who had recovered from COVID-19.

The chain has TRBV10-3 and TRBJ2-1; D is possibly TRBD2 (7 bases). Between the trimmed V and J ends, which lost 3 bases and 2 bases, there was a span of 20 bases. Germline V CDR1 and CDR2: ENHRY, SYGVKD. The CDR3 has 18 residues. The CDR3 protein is CAISDPQVVGGPYNEQFF. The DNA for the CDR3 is TGTGCCATCAGTGACCCCCAGGTGGTGGGGGGGCCCTACAATGAGCAGTTCTTC.

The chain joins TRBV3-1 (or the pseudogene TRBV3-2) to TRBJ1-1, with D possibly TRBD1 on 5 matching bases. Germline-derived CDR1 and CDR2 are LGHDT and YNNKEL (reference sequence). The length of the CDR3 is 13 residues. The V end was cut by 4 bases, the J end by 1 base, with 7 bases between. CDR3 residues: CASSLTGNTEAFF. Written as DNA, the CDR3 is TGTGCCAGCAGCCTCACAGGGAACACTGAAGCTTTCTTT.

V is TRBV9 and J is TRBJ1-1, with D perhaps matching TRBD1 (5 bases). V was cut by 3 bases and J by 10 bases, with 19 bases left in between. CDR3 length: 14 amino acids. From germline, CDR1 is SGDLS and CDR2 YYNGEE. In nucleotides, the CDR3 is TGTGCCAGCAGCGCACTCCCGGGGGGAGGTGGAGCTTTCTTT. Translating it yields CASSALPGGGGAFF.

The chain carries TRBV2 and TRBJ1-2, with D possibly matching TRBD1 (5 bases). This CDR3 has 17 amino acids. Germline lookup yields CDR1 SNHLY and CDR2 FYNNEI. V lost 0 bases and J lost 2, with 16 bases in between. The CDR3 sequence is CASSEALRIRGNYGYTF. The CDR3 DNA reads TGTGCCAGCAGTGAAGCGCTTCGAATAAGGGGAAACTATGGCTACACCTTC.

As DNA, the CDR3 is TGCAGCGTTGGAGAGGGGCCCGGCTACACCTTC. This codes for CSVGEGPGYTF. This chain links TRBV29-1 with TRBJ1-2, with D tentatively TRBD1 (5 bases). Germline V gives CDR1 SQVTM, CDR2 ANQGSEA. V lost 4 bases to trimming and J lost 8 bases, with 11 bases between them. The CDR3 covers 11 residues.

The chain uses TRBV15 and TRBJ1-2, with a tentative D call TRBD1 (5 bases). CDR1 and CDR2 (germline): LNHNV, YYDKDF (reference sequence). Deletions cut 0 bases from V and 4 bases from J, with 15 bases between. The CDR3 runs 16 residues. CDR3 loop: CATSREGAGRGYGYTF. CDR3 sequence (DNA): TGTGCCACCAGCAGAGAAGGAGCGGGACGGGGCTATGGCTACACCTTC.

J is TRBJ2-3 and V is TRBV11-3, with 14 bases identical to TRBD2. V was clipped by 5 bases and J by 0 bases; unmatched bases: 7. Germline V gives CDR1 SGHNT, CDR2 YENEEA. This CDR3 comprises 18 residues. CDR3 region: CASSTGTSGGPSTDTQYF. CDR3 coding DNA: TGTGCCAGCAGCACCGGGACTAGCGGGGGACCTAGCACAGATACGCAGTATTTT. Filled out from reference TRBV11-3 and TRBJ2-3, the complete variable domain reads EAGVVQSPRYKIIEKKQPVAFWCNPISGHNTLYWYLQNLGQGPELLIRYENEEAVDDSQLPKDRFSAERLKGVDSTLKIQPAELGDSAVYLCASSTGTSGGPSTDTQYFGPGTRLTVL.

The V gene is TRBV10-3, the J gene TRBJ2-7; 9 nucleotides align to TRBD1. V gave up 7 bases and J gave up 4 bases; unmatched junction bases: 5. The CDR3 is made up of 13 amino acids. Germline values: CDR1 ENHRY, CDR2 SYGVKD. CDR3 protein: CAIKGQGAYEQYF. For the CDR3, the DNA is TGTGCCATCAAGGGACAGGGCGCATACGAGCAGTACTTC.

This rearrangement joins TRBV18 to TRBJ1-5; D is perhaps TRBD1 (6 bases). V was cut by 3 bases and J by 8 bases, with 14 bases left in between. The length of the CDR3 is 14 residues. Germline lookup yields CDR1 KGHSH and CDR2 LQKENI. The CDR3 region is CASSPIEQGEPQHF. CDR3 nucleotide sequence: TGTGCCAGCTCACCTATCGAACAGGGAGAGCCCCAGCATTTT.

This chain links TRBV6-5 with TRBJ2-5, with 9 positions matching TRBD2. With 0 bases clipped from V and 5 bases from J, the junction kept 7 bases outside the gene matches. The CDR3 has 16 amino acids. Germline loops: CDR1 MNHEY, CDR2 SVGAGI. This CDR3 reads CASSYSPGGGVETQYF. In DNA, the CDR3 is TGTGCCAGCAGTTACTCACCGGGCGGGGGGGTGGAGACCCAGTACTTC.

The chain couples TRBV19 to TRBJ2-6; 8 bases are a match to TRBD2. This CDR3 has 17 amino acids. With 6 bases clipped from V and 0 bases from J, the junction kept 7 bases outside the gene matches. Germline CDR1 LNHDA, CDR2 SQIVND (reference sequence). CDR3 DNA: TGTGCCAGTAGGCTCCTCGGGGGGGTCTCTGGGGCCAACGTCCTGACTTTC. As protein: CASRLLGGVSGANVLTF.

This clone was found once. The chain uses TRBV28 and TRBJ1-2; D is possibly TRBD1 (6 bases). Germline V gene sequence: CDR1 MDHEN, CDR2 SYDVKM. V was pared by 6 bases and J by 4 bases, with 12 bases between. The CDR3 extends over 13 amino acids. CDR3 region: CASSKDSFYGYTF. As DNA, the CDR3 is TGTGCCAGCAGCAAGGACAGTTTCTATGGCTACACCTTC.

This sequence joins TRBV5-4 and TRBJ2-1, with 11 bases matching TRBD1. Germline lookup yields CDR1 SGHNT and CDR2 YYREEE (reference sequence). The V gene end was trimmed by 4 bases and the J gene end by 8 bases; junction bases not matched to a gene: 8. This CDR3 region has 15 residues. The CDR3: CASSSRDRGGDEQFF. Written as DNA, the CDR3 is TGTGCCAGCAGCAGCCGGGACAGGGGGGGCGATGAGCAGTTCTTC.

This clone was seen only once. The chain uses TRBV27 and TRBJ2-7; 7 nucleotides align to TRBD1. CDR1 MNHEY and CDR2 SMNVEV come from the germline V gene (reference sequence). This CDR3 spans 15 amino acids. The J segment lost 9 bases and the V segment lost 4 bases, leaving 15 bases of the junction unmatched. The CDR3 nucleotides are TGTGCCAGCAGTTCGATAGGGACAGTGCCTGGGGGGCAGTACTTC. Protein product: CASSSIGTVPGGQYF.

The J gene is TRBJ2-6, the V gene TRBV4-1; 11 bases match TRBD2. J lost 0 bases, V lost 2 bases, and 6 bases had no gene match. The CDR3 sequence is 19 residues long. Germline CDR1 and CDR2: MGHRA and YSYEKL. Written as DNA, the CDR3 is TGCGCCAGCAGCCAACTGGGACTAGCGGACCCCTCTGGGGCCAACGTCCTGACTTTC. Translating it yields CASSQLGLADPSGANVLTF.

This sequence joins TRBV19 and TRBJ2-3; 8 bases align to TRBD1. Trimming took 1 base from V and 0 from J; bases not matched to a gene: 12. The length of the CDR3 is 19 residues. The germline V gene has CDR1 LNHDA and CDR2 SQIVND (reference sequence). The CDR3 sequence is CASSIGAAGTGLSTDTQYF. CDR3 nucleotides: TGTGCCAGTAGTATAGGAGCCGCCGGGACAGGACTAAGCACAGATACGCAGTATTTT.

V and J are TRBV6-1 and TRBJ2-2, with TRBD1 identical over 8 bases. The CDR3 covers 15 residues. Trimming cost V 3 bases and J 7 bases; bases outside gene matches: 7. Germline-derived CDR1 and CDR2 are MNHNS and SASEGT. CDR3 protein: CASSETQGAIGELFF. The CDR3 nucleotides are TGTGCCAGCAGTGAGACTCAGGGGGCGATCGGGGAGCTGTTTTTT.

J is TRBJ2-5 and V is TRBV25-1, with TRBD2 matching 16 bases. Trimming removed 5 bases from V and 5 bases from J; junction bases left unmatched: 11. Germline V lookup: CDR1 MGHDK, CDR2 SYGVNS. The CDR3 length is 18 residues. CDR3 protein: CASSHPTGTSGGEETQYF. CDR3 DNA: TGTGCCAGCAGTCACCCCACCGGGACTAGCGGGGGGGAGGAGACCCAGTACTTC.

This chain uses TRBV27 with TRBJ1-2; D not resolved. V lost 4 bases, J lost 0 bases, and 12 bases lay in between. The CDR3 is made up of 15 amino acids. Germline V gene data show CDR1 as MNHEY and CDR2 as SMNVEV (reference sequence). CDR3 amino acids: CASSYSGLANYGYTF. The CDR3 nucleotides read TGTGCCAGCAGTTACTCCGGGTTAGCTAACTATGGCTACACCTTC.

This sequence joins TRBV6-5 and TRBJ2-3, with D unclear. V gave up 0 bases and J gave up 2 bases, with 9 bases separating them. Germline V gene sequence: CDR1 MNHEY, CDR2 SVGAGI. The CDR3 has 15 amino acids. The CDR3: CASSYSYRHTDTQYF. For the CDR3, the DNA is TGTGCCAGCAGTTACTCCTACAGACACACAGATACGCAGTATTTT.